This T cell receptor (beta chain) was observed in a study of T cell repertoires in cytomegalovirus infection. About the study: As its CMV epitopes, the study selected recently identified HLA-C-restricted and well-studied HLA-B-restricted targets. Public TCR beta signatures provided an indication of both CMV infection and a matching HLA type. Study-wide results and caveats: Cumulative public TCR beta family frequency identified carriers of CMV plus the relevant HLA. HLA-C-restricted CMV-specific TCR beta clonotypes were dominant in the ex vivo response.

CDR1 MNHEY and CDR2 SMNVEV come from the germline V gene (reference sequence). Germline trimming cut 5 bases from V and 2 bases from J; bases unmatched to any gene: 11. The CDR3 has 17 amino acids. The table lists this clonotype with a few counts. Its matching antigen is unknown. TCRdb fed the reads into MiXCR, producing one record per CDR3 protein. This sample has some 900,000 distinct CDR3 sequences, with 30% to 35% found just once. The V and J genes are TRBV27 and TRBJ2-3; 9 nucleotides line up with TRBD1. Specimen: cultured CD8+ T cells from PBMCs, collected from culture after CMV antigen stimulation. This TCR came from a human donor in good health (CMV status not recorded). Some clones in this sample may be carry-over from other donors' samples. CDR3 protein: CASSGRQGGGDTDTQYF. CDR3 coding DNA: TGTGCCAGCAGTGGACGACAGGGGGGTGGGGACACAGATACGCAGTATTTT.